Listed below are T cell receptor beta chains from one sample, sequenced in a study of blood T cell repertoires in COVID-19. Here immunoSEQ multiplex PCR was the method, and the copy in TCRdb shows in-frame clones only, minus some. The table has about 380,000 clones, less than 85% seen once. The material sequenced was peripheral blood. The receptors shown here come from a woman aged 18 to 35 with acute or convalescent COVID-19. Both conserved end residues are part of each CDR3. D genes are given only for firm matches.

TRBJ1-1 TRBV7-9 NA CASSVGHSNTEAFF
TRBJ1-1 TRBV6-1 NA CASSEAGSGKAEAFF
TRBJ1-5 TRBV12-3/TRBV12-4 NA CASSATGNQPQHF
TRBJ1-2 TRBV19 NA CASSSENLSSGYGYTF
TRBJ2-2 TRBV7-9 NA CASSDTGTLTGELFF
TRBJ2-1 TRBV5-1 NA CASSSARQAEQFF
TRBJ2-7 TRBV7-8 TRBD2 CASSFGRGDEQYF
TRBJ1-1 TRBV24-1 NA CATSDNFPSTEAFF
TRBJ2-7 TRBV10-1 NA CASSESLGAYEQYF
TRBJ1-1 TRBV14 NA CASSQDLGGAVFF
TRBJ2-3 TRBV7-2 NA CASSLQGSTDTQYF
TRBJ2-7 TRBV5-6 TRBD1 CASRFTGQLNEQYF
TRBJ1-4 TRBV5-1 NA CASSVEMGLNEKLFF
TRBJ1-3 TRBV2 TRBD1 CASSGKTTRTGERGNTIYF
TRBJ1-4 TRBV9 TRBD1 CASTPGQGNEKLFF
TRBJ2-5 TRBV4-1 NA CASSQDDRRERGETQYF